This TCR beta chain was captured in a study of identical twins. Unique molecular identifiers were present on the cDNA, and a universal primer site came from template switching. Each CDR3 protein is one row after TCRdb ran MiXCR on the 5' RACE reads. The top ten hold approximately 0.25% of the sample, which has more than 1.5 million distinct CDR3 sequences, roughly a third seen once. Only healthy Caucasians were enrolled as donors. V trimming: 6 bases; J trimming: 2 bases; junction bases outside the gene matches: 6. The germline CDR1 and CDR2 sequences are DFQATT and SNEGSKA (reference sequence). The CDR3 has 14 amino acids. As regards this clonotype: Its antigen remains unidentified.

Study findings and constraints: For cord blood, abundant beta clonotypes had fewer insertions, unlike memory repertoires, which showed none. Diverse VJ usage suggested most zero-insertion clonotypes were not invariant T cells.

The origin of this receptor is a newborn girl in good health. The rearrangement joins TRBV20-1 to TRBJ2-5, with TRBD2 identical over 10 bases. Specimen: cord blood. The CDR3 bases are TGCAGTGCCCCACTAGCGGGGAGGCAAGAGACCCAGTACTTC. The encoded protein is CSAPLAGRQETQYF.